Listed below are T cell receptor beta chains from one sample, sequenced in a study of blood T cell repertoires in COVID-19. TCRdb's table, derived via immunoSEQ multiplex PCR, lists solely in-frame clones and lacks some. The table includes under 450,000 clones, approximately 86% detected once. Sequenced sample: peripheral blood. These receptors all stem from a woman between 55 and 75 years old with COVID-19, enrolled during active disease. Each CDR3 is given with its conserved first and last residue. D genes are given only for firm matches. Rows may omit the clone size; those that give it use once, few, many or a size class.

>TRBV29-1|-|TRBD2|TRBJ2-1
CSVDGGANEQFF
TGCAGCGTTGACGGGGGGGCCAATGAGCAGTTCTTC
>TRBV5-1|-|TRBD1|TRBJ2-3
CASSFRNRGVDTQYF
TGCGCCAGCAGCTTTAGGAACAGGGGAGTAGATACGCAGTATTTT
>TRBV6-5|-|-|TRBJ2-1
CASSYSLLDHYNEQFF
TGTGCCAGCAGTTACTCGTTACTAGACCACTACAATGAGCAGTTCTTC
>TRBV20-1|-|TRBD2|TRBJ2-3
CSASPLAGGPITDTQYF
TGCAGTGCTAGTCCCTTAGCGGGGGGGCCAATCACAGATACGCAGTATTTT
>TRBV7-9|-|TRBD1|TRBJ1-5
CASSFGAQGNQPQHF
TGTGCCAGCAGCTTCGGCGCACAGGGGAATCAGCCCCAGCATTTT
>TRBV28|once|TRBD1|TRBJ1-2
CASSLPGGANYGYTF
TGTGCCAGCAGTTTACCAGGGGGCGCCAACTATGGCTACACCTTC
>TRBV5-1|-|-|TRBJ1-2
CASSSGRGANYGYTF
TGCGCCAGCAGCTCGGGACGCGGGGCTAACTATGGCTACACCTTC
>TRBV2|-|TRBD1|TRBJ1-1
CASSGPGTGLNTEAFF
TGTGCCAGCAGCGGTCCCGGGACAGGGCTCAACACTGAAGCTTTCTTT
>TRBV9|-|-|TRBJ1-1
CASSVGPADTEAFF
TGTGCCAGCAGCGTAGGTCCGGCGGACACTGAAGCTTTCTTT
>TRBV7-6|-|-|TRBJ2-1
CASSLRGSLSYNEQFF
TGTGCCAGCAGCTTAAGGGGGTCTCTCTCCTACAATGAGCAGTTCTTC
>TRBV6-2/TRBV6-3|-|-|TRBJ2-1
CASSYYSYNEQFF
TGTGCCAGCAGTTATTATTCCTACAATGAGCAGTTCTTC
>TRBV30|-|-|TRBJ1-3
CAWSGIGQYSGNTIYF
TGTGCCTGGAGCGGTATTGGACAGTACTCTGGAAACACCATATATTTT
>TRBV4-1|once|-|TRBJ1-1
CASSQVSAGIIGDTEAFF
TGCGCCAGCAGCCAAGTTAGTGCGGGGATAATCGGAGACACTGAAGCTTTCTTT
>TRBV3-1/TRBV3-2|-|-|TRBJ1-1
CASSQGLGDGTEAFF
TGTGCCAGCAGCCAAGGGCTAGGAGATGGCACTGAAGCTTTCTTT
>TRBV5-1|-|TRBD1|TRBJ1-2
CASSFQGQSYGYTF
TGCGCCAGCAGCTTCCAGGGACAGTCCTATGGCTACACCTTC
>TRBV4-1|few|TRBD1|TRBJ2-7
CASRKDLDRETYEQYF
TGCGCCAGCAGGAAAGATTTGGACAGGGAGACCTACGAGCAGTACTTC
>TRBV5-6|-|-|TRBJ2-7
CASSFNLVYEQYF
TGTGCCAGCAGCTTTAATCTCGTCTACGAGCAGTACTTC
>TRBV11-3|-|-|TRBJ1-1
CASSLAPGGGMNTEAFF
TGTGCCAGCAGCTTAGCCCCCGGGGGGGGTATGAACACTGAAGCTTTCTTT
>TRBV7-2|once|-|TRBJ1-4
CASSLARSGQHNEKLFF
TGTGCCAGCAGCTTAGCGCGTTCCGGACAGCATAATGAAAAACTGTTTTTT
>TRBV7-2|-|TRBD1|TRBJ2-7
CASSFDRVYEQYF
TGTGCCAGCAGCTTTGACAGGGTCTACGAGCAGTACTTC
>TRBV6-5|-|-|TRBJ1-3
CASRRTVSGNTIYF
TGTGCCAGCAGACGGACAGTCTCTGGAAACACCATATATTTT
>TRBV7-9|-|TRBD1|TRBJ1-2
CASSLQGALVNYGYTF
TGTGCCAGCAGCTTACAGGGGGCCCTAGTTAACTATGGCTACACCTTC
>TRBV19|-|TRBD2|TRBJ2-4
CASTPGIAGGYRNIQYF
TGTGCCAGTACCCCGGGGATAGCGGGGGGATATAGGAACATTCAGTACTTC
>TRBV7-8|-|TRBD1|TRBJ1-1
CASSFQGAGRNTEAFF
TGTGCCAGCAGCTTCCAGGGGGCTGGAAGGAACACTGAAGCTTTCTTT
>TRBV3-1/TRBV3-2|-|-|TRBJ1-4
CASSQDPPGKLFF
TGTGCCAGCAGCCAAGACCCTCCCGGAAAACTGTTTTTT
>TRBV6-5|-|TRBD2|TRBJ2-5
CASSPVAGGRTQYF
TGTGCCAGCAGTCCGGTAGCGGGGGGGCGGACCCAGTACTTC
>TRBV5-6|-|TRBD1|TRBJ1-4
CASSWTGGAVEKLFF
TGTGCCAGCAGCTGGACAGGGGGCGCAGTTGAAAAACTGTTTTTT
>TRBV9|-|-|TRBJ2-1
CASSGGQFALYNEQFF
TGTGCCAGCAGCGGAGGACAGTTCGCCCTCTACAATGAGCAGTTCTTC
>TRBV7-9|-|-|TRBJ1-1
CASSLGTWLNF
TGTGCCAGCAGCTTAGGTACGTGGCTTAACTTT
>TRBV5-4|-|-|TRBJ2-1
CASSFGYNEQFF
TGTGCCAGCAGCTTCGGCTACAATGAGCAGTTCTTC
>TRBV9|-|TRBD2|TRBJ2-5
CASSVGVAGARETQYF
TGTGCCAGCAGCGTAGGGGTAGCGGGGGCCCGGGAGACCCAGTACTTC
>TRBV20-1|once|-|TRBJ2-1
CSATVGIEQFF
TGCAGTGCTACCGTCGGTATTGAGCAGTTCTTC
>TRBV7-2|-|-|TRBJ2-6
CASSLEPISGANVLTF
TGTGCCAGCAGCTTAGAGCCAATCTCTGGGGCCAACGTCCTGACTTTC
>TRBV11-3|-|-|TRBJ1-1
CASSPMGGYTEAFF
TGTGCCAGCAGCCCCATGGGAGGGTACACTGAAGCTTTCTTT
>TRBV5-1|-|-|TRBJ1-1
CASAPNTGNTEAFF
TGCGCCAGCGCCCCTAATACAGGGAACACTGAAGCTTTCTTT
>TRBV11-1|-|-|TRBJ1-1
CASSLQYTEAFF
TGTGCCAGCAGCTTACAGTACACTGAAGCTTTCTTT
>TRBV30|-|-|TRBJ2-2
CAWTGGQLRGELFF
TGTGCCTGGACCGGGGGACAGTTACGAGGGGAGCTGTTTTTT
>TRBV4-2|-|-|TRBJ1-2
CASSQERPTGYGYTF
TGTGCCAGCAGCCAAGAGAGACCCACAGGATATGGCTACACCTTC
>TRBV11-3|-|TRBD1|TRBJ2-2
CASRMGQGGTGELFF
TGTGCCAGCAGAATGGGACAGGGGGGTACCGGGGAGCTGTTTTTT
>TRBV28|-|TRBD1|TRBJ2-2
CASRPAGTGSTGELFF
TGTGCCAGCAGACCGGCCGGGACAGGGTCCACCGGGGAGCTGTTTTTT
>TRBV27|-|-|TRBJ2-3
CASSFIQPQRGTDTQYF
TGTGCCAGCAGTTTTATACAACCCCAGCGGGGCACAGATACGCAGTATTTT
>TRBV29-1|once|-|TRBJ2-3
CSSTGAGTDTQYF
TGCAGCTCCACCGGTGCGGGGACAGATACGCAGTATTTT
>TRBV5-4|-|-|TRBJ2-7
CASSSDGDGRYGYF
TGTGCCAGCAGCTCGGACGGGGATGGTCGCTACGGGTACTTC
>TRBV7-3|-|TRBD1|TRBJ2-5
CASSFIRDRVNQETQYF
TGTGCCAGCAGCTTCATTAGGGACAGGGTAAACCAAGAGACCCAGTACTTC
>TRBV4-1|-|-|TRBJ1-6
CASSQEPGANSPLHF
TGCGCCAGCAGCCAAGAGCCAGGGGCCAATTCACCCCTCCACTTT
>TRBV19|-|TRBD1|TRBJ1-5
CASSKRGQEINSNQPQHF
TGTGCCAGTAGTAAGCGGGGACAGGAGATTAACTCCAATCAGCCCCAGCATTTT
>TRBV28|-|-|TRBJ1-1
CASKAQRGSGNTEAFF
TGTGCCAGCAAAGCCCAGCGGGGGTCGGGGAACACTGAAGCTTTCTTT
>TRBV11-2|-|TRBD2|TRBJ2-1
CASSPALAGGFDEQFF
TGTGCCAGCAGCCCCGCTCTAGCGGGGGGCTTCGATGAGCAGTTCTTC
>TRBV19|-|TRBD2|TRBJ2-3
CASSRGTTIDTQYF
TGTGCCAGTAGTAGAGGGACTACGATAGATACGCAGTATTTT
>TRBV19|-|TRBD1|TRBJ2-2
CASRKTGTGNPGELFF
TGTGCCAGTAGGAAAACCGGGACAGGGAATCCCGGGGAGCTGTTTTTT
>TRBV7-2|-|TRBD1|TRBJ1-2
CASSLFWDRENYGYTF
TGTGCCAGCAGCTTATTCTGGGACAGGGAGAACTATGGCTACACCTTC
>TRBV12-5|-|TRBD1|TRBJ2-7
CASGLPWTGLYEQYF
TGTGCTAGTGGTTTGCCGTGGACAGGACTTTACGAGCAGTACTTC
>TRBV7-3|-|TRBD1|TRBJ2-2
CASSPGQANTGELFF
TGTGCCAGCAGCCCGGGACAGGCGAACACCGGGGAGCTGTTTTTT
>TRBV30|-|-|TRBJ2-6
CAWDFSSGANVLTF
TGTGCCTGGGACTTCTCCTCTGGGGCCAACGTCCTGACTTTC